Each of the 13 T cell receptor beta chains below was sequenced from the same sample in a study of T-cell memory formation after mild COVID-19. TCRdb ran MiXCR on the 5' RACE reads and lists one entry per CDR3 protein. The sample carries roughly 450,000 distinct CDR3 sequences, under 20% recorded once. Sequencing used PBMCs or a T cell subset sorted from them (not recorded which). The origin of the receptors is a man aged 18 to 35 who had mild COVID-19 (a few samples of this study predate the infection). Cell type and time point are not known.

This clonotype was seen ten or more times. The genes are TRBV9 and TRBJ2-5; unclear D gene. This CDR3 comprises 13 residues. Deletions cut 0 bases from V and 3 bases from J, with 6 bases between. CDR1 is SGDLS and CDR2 is YYNGEE in the germline V gene. The CDR3 loop is CASSVGQKETQYF. The CDR3 DNA reads TGTGCCAGCAGCGTAGGGCAGAAAGAGACCCAGTACTTC.

This rearrangement joins TRBV5-1 to TRBJ1-3, with TRBD1 matching 9 bases. V lost 4 bases to trimming and J lost 1 base; unmatched junction nucleotides: 3. The CDR3 loop spans 15 amino acids. The germline gives CDR1 SGHRS, CDR2 YFSETQ. CDR3 protein: CASSHGTGSGNTIYF. The CDR3 DNA follows: TGCGCCAGCAGCCACGGGACAGGGTCTGGAAACACCATATATTTT.

This clonotype has only a few counts. The J gene is TRBJ2-5, the V gene TRBV19, with no clear D. The germline V gene has CDR1 LNHDA and CDR2 SQIVND (reference sequence). Trimming pared 0 bases from V and 7 bases from J, leaving 12 bases between. This CDR3 spans 14 amino acids. The CDR3 region has the DNA TGTGCCAGTAGTATAGATTTACCAGTGCGGACCCAGTACTTC. Translation gives CASSIDLPVRTQYF.

This clonotype was found a few times. The chain combines TRBV6-2 or TRBV6-3 with TRBJ2-7; D may be TRBD1 or TRBD2 (5 bases each). This CDR3 is 14 amino acids long. Germline V gives CDR1 MNHEY, CDR2 SVGEGT. The V gene lost 7 bases and the J gene lost 1 base, with 14 bases spanning the gap. CDR3 region: CASTHSGRSYEQYF. In DNA form, the CDR3 reads TGTGCCAGCACCCACTCGGGGCGATCCTACGAGCAGTACTTC.

The chain carries TRBV20-1 and TRBJ2-5; TRBD1 aligns across 8 bases. Germline V lookup: CDR1 DFQATT, CDR2 SNEGSKA (reference sequence). The CDR3 has 14 residues. With V trimmed by 1 base and J by 1 base, 2 bases remained unmatched. The CDR3 DNA follows: TGCAGTGCTAGAGCAACAGGGGGCCAAGAGACCCAGTACTTC. Its translation is CSARATGGQETQYF.

CDR3 nucleotides: TGTGCCACCAGCAGACCGGACTCACTCACCCTCCACTTT. This translates into CATSRPDSLTLHF. V usage is TRBV15 and J usage is TRBJ1-6; D gene unclear. V was trimmed by 2 bases and J by 14 bases, leaving 13 bases between them. The CDR3 runs to 13 residues. CDR1 is LNHNV and CDR2 is YYDKDF in the germline V gene (reference sequence).

This clonotype has ten or more counts. For the CDR3, the DNA is TGTGCCAGCAGGGGTGAGACTAGCGGGGTATCGGAGACCCAGTACTTC. This sequence encodes CASRGETSGVSETQYF. The chain uses TRBV12-3 or TRBV12-4 and TRBJ2-5, with 11 bases matching TRBD2. V lost 6 bases, J lost 5 bases, and 11 bases stayed unmatched. This CDR3 is 16 amino acids long.

This clonotype turned up a few times. The chain employs TRBV20-1 and TRBJ2-7; TRBD1 matches at 12 bases. Germline CDR1 DFQATT, CDR2 SNEGSKA (reference sequence). CDR3 length: 16 amino acids. V trimming: 3 bases; J trimming: 5 bases; junction bases outside the gene matches: 11. For the CDR3, the DNA is TGCAGTGCTAGCCAAGGGCCGGGACAGGGGGCGGACGAGCAGTACGTC. This gives the protein CSASQGPGQGADEQYV.

This clonotype showed up just a few times. The chain links TRBV5-6 to TRBJ2-7, with a tentative D call TRBD1 (6 bases). Trimming removed 1 base at V and 12 bases at J, with 11 bases between. The CDR3 contains 11 residues. Germline lookup yields CDR1 SGHDT and CDR2 YYEEEE. The DNA of the CDR3 is TGTGCCAGCAGCTTGTACAGGGACCCGTACTTC. As protein: CASSLYRDPYF.

The table lists this clonotype with a few counts. The CDR3, as DNA: TGTGCCATCAGTGGGACCCGCGGACATAACTACGAGCAGTACTTC. This sequence encodes CAISGTRGHNYEQYF. This chain links TRBV10-3 with TRBJ2-7, with a possible D match to TRBD1 (5 bases). Trimming left V 4 bases short and J 3 bases short, with 16 bases between. CDR3 length: 15 amino acids. Germline V gene data show CDR1 as ENHRY and CDR2 as SYGVKD.

This clonotype occurred a few times. At one boundary the junction diverges from the germline segment, which might be a read error. The rearrangement links TRBV7-9 to TRBJ2-2, with 9 bases aligning to TRBD1. The V gene's germline CDR1 is SEHNR and CDR2 FQNEAQ (reference sequence). This CDR3 spans 15 amino acids. The CDR3 sequence: CASSRDRENPGELFF. The DNA for the CDR3 is TGTGCCAGCAGCCGGGACAGGGAGAACCCCGGGGAGCTGTTTTTT.

This clonotype was detected many times. The genes are TRBV7-3 and TRBJ2-5; no firm D call. Between the trimmed V and J ends, which lost 5 bases and 1 base, there was a span of 8 bases. CDR3 length: 13 residues. Germline assignment: CDR1 SGHTA and CDR2 FQGTGA. The DNA of the CDR3 is TGTGCCAGCAGCCCTGGACCCCAAGAGACCCAGTACTTC. This gives the protein CASSPGPQETQYF. The full variable domain, in which reference TRBV7-3 and TRBJ2-5 provide the parts outside the CDR3, is GAGVSQTPSNKVTEKGKYVELRCDPISGHTALYWYRQSLGQGPEFLIYFQGTGAADDSGLPNDRFFAVRPEGSVSTLKIQRTERGDSAVYLCASSPGPQETQYFGPGTRLLVL.

V gene TRBV29-1 combines with J gene TRBJ1-1; TRBD1 agrees at 7 bases. The CDR3 is 13 residues long. Germline V gene data show CDR1 as SQVTM and CDR2 as ANQGSEA. V lost 2 bases to trimming and J lost 5 bases; unmatched junction nucleotides: 5. The CDR3 nucleotides read TGCAGCGTTGAAAATCCAGGGGGGACTGAAGCTTTCTTT. As protein: CSVENPGGTEAFF.